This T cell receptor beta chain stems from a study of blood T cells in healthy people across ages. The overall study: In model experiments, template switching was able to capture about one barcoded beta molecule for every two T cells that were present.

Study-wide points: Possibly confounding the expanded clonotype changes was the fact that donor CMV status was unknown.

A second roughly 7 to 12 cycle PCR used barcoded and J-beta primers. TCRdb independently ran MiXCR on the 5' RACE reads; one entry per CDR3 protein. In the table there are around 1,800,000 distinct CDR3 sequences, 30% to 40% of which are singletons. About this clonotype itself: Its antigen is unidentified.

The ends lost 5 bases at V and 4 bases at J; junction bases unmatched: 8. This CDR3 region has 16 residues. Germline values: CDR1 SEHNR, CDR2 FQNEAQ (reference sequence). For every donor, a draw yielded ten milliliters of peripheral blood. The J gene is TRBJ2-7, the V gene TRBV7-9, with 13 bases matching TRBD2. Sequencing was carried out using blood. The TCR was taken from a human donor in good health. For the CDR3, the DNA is TGTGCCAGCAGCCACCCCCGGACTAGCGGGGGTTACGAGCAGTACTTC. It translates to CASSHPRTSGGYEQYF.